These 14 T cell receptor beta chains were all obtained from the same sample, sequenced in a study of human T cells and chemical hapten exposure. TCRdb re-derived calls from the RACE reads in MiXCR, one entry per CDR3 protein. Among 150,000 to 200,000 distinct CDR3 sequences listed, approximately 30% were seen once. The time point: patch test 3, about 24 weeks after DPC sensitization. Treatment meaning: therapeutic diphenylcyclopropenone sensitization with weekly scalp DPC. The input for sequencing was whole blood, taken in connection with sensitization to the hapten diphenylcyclopropenone (DPC). Every receptor here comes from a woman aged 18-29 years with alopecia areata. Some clones in this sample may be carry-over from other donors' samples.

The chain links TRBV7-2 to TRBJ1-1; D remains unclear. Trimming took 0 bases from V and 4 from J, leaving 15 bases between them. In germline, CDR1 is SGHTA, CDR2 FQGNSA. This CDR3 has 16 amino acids. The DNA of the CDR3 is TGTGCCAGCAGCTTAGCGCCCCCTTCGACGGGCACTGAAGCTTTCTTT. It codes for CASSLAPPSTGTEAFF.

V is TRBV7-2 and J is TRBJ2-2; the D gene could be TRBD1 or TRBD2 (6 bases each). The CDR3 totals 14 residues. Germline V CDR1 and CDR2: SGHTA, FQGNSA. V shed 9 bases and J shed 1 base, with 12 bases lying between them. The DNA of the CDR3 is TGTGCCAGAGACGAGGGGGGGAACACCGGGGAGCTGTTTTTT. It yields the protein CARDEGGNTGELFF.

This clonotype has ten or more counts. J is TRBJ1-2 and V is TRBV28; unclear D gene. Germline V gives CDR1 MDHEN, CDR2 SYDVKM. This CDR3 has 12 residues. Trimming shortened V by 2 bases and J by 7 bases, and 8 bases separated the two germline ends. The CDR3 coding sequence is TGTGCCAGCAGTTTAACGGCCGCTGGCTACACCTTC. This codes for CASSLTAAGYTF.

This clonotype was observed once. The chain employs TRBV4-1 and TRBJ1-1; 7 bases are shared with TRBD1. Germline loops: CDR1 MGHRA, CDR2 YSYEKL. This CDR3 region has 15 residues. The V and J ends lost 4 bases and 4 bases, in that order; junction bases with no gene match: 9. CDR3 residues: CASSLGQEISTEAFF. The CDR3 DNA reads TGCGCCAGCAGCCTTGGACAGGAAATCTCCACTGAAGCTTTCTTT.

The chain carries TRBV2 and TRBJ1-1; no reliable D call. This CDR3 is 13 amino acids long. The germline V gene has CDR1 SNHLY and CDR2 FYNNEI. V was pared by 6 bases and J by 4 bases, with 12 bases between. CDR3 region: CASRLSVPTEAFF. The CDR3 region has the DNA TGTGCCAGCAGGCTCTCGGTTCCCACTGAAGCTTTCTTT.

V usage is TRBV20-1 and J usage is TRBJ2-2, with 7 bases that match TRBD1. The CDR3 is 13 amino acids. The germline gives CDR1 DFQATT, CDR2 SNEGSKA (reference sequence). V gave up 6 bases and J gave up 4 bases; unmatched junction bases: 5. The CDR3 DNA reads as TGCAGTGCCCTACAGGGGACCACCGGGGAGCTGTTTTTT. Translated, it gives CSALQGTTGELFF.

This chain links TRBV6-4 with TRBJ2-1; a possible D gene is TRBD2 (6 bases). There are 16 residues in the CDR3. In germline, CDR1 is MRHNA, CDR2 SNTAGT. Between the trimmed V and J ends, which lost 0 bases and 2 bases, there was a span of 11 bases. The CDR3 nucleotides are TGTGCCAGCAGTGACTCGGAGGGGAGCGCCTACAATGAGCAGTTCTTC. This codes for CASSDSEGSAYNEQFF.

The chain recombines TRBV6-5 with TRBJ2-7; tentatively, D is TRBD1 (5 bases). Looked up from germline, CDR1 is MNHEY and CDR2 is SVGAGI. Trimming removed 2 bases from V and 1 base from J, with 12 bases in between. The CDR3 is made up of 15 amino acids. The chain's CDR3 is CASSYIGATSYEQYF. CDR3 coding DNA: TGTGCCAGCAGTTACATAGGGGCCACATCCTACGAGCAGTACTTC.

The chain is built from TRBV7-9 and TRBJ1-1; D is undetermined. Per the germline V gene, CDR1 is SEHNR and CDR2 is FQNEAQ (reference sequence). V lost 1 base and J 3 bases, leaving 9 bases between the germline ends. CDR3 length equals 14 residues. In DNA form, the CDR3 reads TGTGCCAGCAGCTTAGTCGCGGGGTACACTGAAGCTTTCTTT. Translation gives CASSLVAGYTEAFF.

J is TRBJ2-1 and V is TRBV7-3; the D is unclear. CDR3 length: 15 amino acids. The V end was cut by 5 bases, the J end by 8 bases, with 19 bases between. From germline, CDR1 is SGHTA and CDR2 FQGTGA. The CDR3, as DNA: TGTGCCAGCAGCCGCGTGGGCGCTCCGTGGGATGAGCAGTTCTTC. Amino acids: CASSRVGAPWDEQFF. Using reference TRBV7-3 and TRBJ2-1 for the parts outside the CDR3, the full variable domain is GAGVSQTPSNKVTEKGKYVELRCDPISGHTALYWYRQSLGQGPEFLIYFQGTGAADDSGLPNDRFFAVRPEGSVSTLKIQRTERGDSAVYLCASSRVGAPWDEQFFGPGTRLTVL.

This chain uses TRBV5-4 with TRBJ2-1, with TRBD2 matching over 13 bases. This CDR3 has 15 residues. Unmatched junction bases numbered 4, after V lost 9 bases and J lost 1 base. In germline, CDR1 is SGHNT, CDR2 YYREEE (reference sequence). In DNA form, the CDR3 reads TGTGCCACCGGGACTAGCGGGATATCCTACAATGAGCAGTTCTTC. It encodes CATGTSGISYNEQFF.

This clonotype has just a few counts. The rearrangement uses TRBV27 and TRBJ2-3; possibly TRBD1 or TRBD2 for D (5 bases each). Germline values: CDR1 MNHEY, CDR2 SMNVEV (reference sequence). This CDR3 has 15 amino acids. The V and J ends lost 9 bases and 6 bases respectively, with 22 bases between them. This CDR3 is CASIALAGAEDTQYF. The CDR3 nucleotides are TGTGCCAGTATCGCCCTGGCCGGGGCGGAGGATACGCAGTATTTT.

This clonotype was seen only a few times. The chain has TRBV20-1 and TRBJ2-3; 8 bases agree with TRBD2. With 6 bases clipped from V and 4 bases from J, the junction kept 6 bases outside the gene matches. CDR1 and CDR2 (germline): DFQATT, SNEGSKA (reference sequence). There are 13 residues in the CDR3. CDR3 amino acids: CSAGTRVADTQYF. The CDR3 region has the DNA TGCAGTGCGGGGACTAGAGTAGCAGATACGCAGTATTTT.

This chain links TRBV7-9 with TRBJ1-1, with D unclear. V dropped 1 base and J dropped 4 bases, with 10 bases sitting between them. This CDR3 is 14 amino acids long. Germline V lookup: CDR1 SEHNR, CDR2 FQNEAQ (reference sequence). The CDR3 loop is CASSLGELVTEAFF. The CDR3 nucleotides read TGTGCCAGCAGCTTAGGGGAATTGGTCACTGAAGCTTTCTTT.